These T cell receptor beta chains were read from a single sample in a study of T cell responses to AZD1222 COVID-19 vaccine. The table came from immunoSEQ multiplex PCR; TCRdb's copy has only in-frame clones and leaves some out. The data show tens of thousands of clones, with 80% to 90% seen just once and roughly 16% held by the top ten. Source: peripheral blood, taken on day 0 of AZD1222 vaccination. These TCRs come from an adult in good health. Both conserved end residues are part of each CDR3. D genes are given only for firm matches. Clone size, where shown, is once, few, many, or a class for clones that have expanded.

once	TRBD2	TRBV6-5	TRBJ2-5	CASRTSGGTETQYF	TGTGCCTCTCGGACTAGCGGGGGGACGGAGACCCAGTACTTC
NA	NA	TRBV18	TRBJ2-1	CASSAGSSYNEQFF	TGTGCCAGCTCAGCGGGGAGCTCCTACAATGAGCAGTTCTTC
NA	NA	TRBV18	TRBJ1-5	CASSPQAEQPQHF	TGTGCCAGCTCACCACAGGCAGAACAGCCCCAGCATTTT
NA	NA	TRBV19	TRBJ1-4	CASSEKGGEKLFF	TGTGCCAGTTCCGAAAAGGGAGGTGAAAAACTGTTTTTT
NA	NA	TRBV21-1	TRBJ2-7	CASSGEGYEQYF	TGTGCCAGCTCGGGGGAGGGCTACGAGCAGTACTTC
NA	NA	TRBV6-5	TRBJ1-6	CASRDSSYNSPLHF	TGTGCCAGCAGGGACAGTTCCTATAATTCACCCCTCCACTTT
NA	NA	TRBV9	TRBJ2-1	CASSSGHASYNEQFF	TGTGCCAGCAGCTCCGGGCATGCCTCCTACAATGAGCAGTTCTTC
NA	TRBD1	TRBV7-6	TRBJ2-7	CASGPGTGVYEQYF	TGTGCCAGCGGACCGGGGACAGGGGTGTACGAGCAGTACTTC
NA	NA	TRBV29-1	TRBJ2-3	CSVEDRKQGYTDTQYF	TGCAGCGTTGAAGACCGCAAACAGGGTTACACAGATACGCAGTATTTT
few	NA	TRBV21-1	TRBJ2-1	CASSKSGPQDRGNEQFF	TGTGCCAGCAGCAAATCAGGCCCACAGGACAGGGGCAATGAGCAGTTCTTC
NA	NA	TRBV9	TRBJ2-7	CASSSHDYEQYF	TGTGCCAGCAGTTCACACGACTACGAGCAGTACTTC
NA	NA	TRBV11-2	TRBJ1-2	CASSSSPGGYTF	TGTGCCAGCAGCTCCTCTCCGGGTGGCTACACCTTC
NA	NA	TRBV28	TRBJ1-2	CASSLPAGNYGYTF	TGTGCCAGCAGTTTACCGGCAGGGAACTATGGCTACACCTTC
once	NA	TRBV6-5	TRBJ1-3	CASSSSEAGNTIYF	TGTGCCAGCAGTTCTAGCGAAGCTGGAAACACCATATATTTT
once	NA	TRBV2	TRBJ1-6	CASTARGNSPLHF	TGTGCCAGCACGGCCAGGGGTAATTCACCCCTCCACTTT
NA	NA	TRBV19	TRBJ2-2	CASSIGGIPAWELFF	TGTGCCAGTAGTATAGGCGGGATCCCAGCCTGGGAGCTGTTTTTT
NA	TRBD1	TRBV6-5	TRBJ1-1	CASNGQGAGKAFF	TGTGCCAGCAACGGACAGGGGGCGGGCAAAGCTTTCTTT
NA	NA	TRBV29-1	TRBJ2-3	CSAGTGQASTDTQYF	TGCAGCGCTGGGACTGGACAGGCATCCACAGATACGCAGTATTTT
NA	NA	TRBV11-3	TRBJ2-3	CASSLEAKGTDTQYF	TGTGCCAGCAGCTTAGAGGCCAAAGGGACAGATACGCAGTATTTT
NA	NA	TRBV28	TRBJ1-6	CASSPRTEFYNSPLHF	TGTGCCAGCAGTCCCCGGACAGAATTCTATAATTCACCCCTCCACTTT
NA	NA	TRBV24-1	TRBJ1-2	CATSDTQDGNYGYTF	TGTGCCACCAGTGATACTCAGGACGGTAACTATGGCTACACCTTC
NA	NA	TRBV20-1	TRBJ1-2	CSASRNVFYGYTF	TGCAGTGCTAGTAGGAATGTTTTCTATGGCTACACCTTC
NA	NA	TRBV7-9	TRBJ2-2	CASSLGRSGTGELFF	TGTGCCAGCAGCTTAGGCCGGTCGGGGACCGGGGAGCTGTTTTTT
NA	NA	TRBV18	TRBJ1-3	CASSTRGSGNTIYF	TGTGCCAGCTCAACTCGCGGGTCTGGAAACACCATATATTTT
once	NA	TRBV20-1	TRBJ2-7	CSALREYEQYF	TGCAGTGCCCTCAGGGAGTACGAGCAGTACTTC
NA	NA	TRBV5-6	TRBJ1-2	CASSLVQGRGYTF	TGTGCCAGCAGCTTGGTCCAGGGCCGTGGCTACACCTTC
NA	TRBD1	TRBV28	TRBJ1-2	CASSPWTGDYGYTF	TGTGCCAGCAGTCCCTGGACAGGGGACTATGGCTACACCTTC
NA	TRBD2	TRBV7-2	TRBJ2-3	CASSFVLAADTQYF	TGTGCCAGCAGCTTTGTACTAGCGGCAGATACGCAGTATTTT
NA	NA	TRBV6-5	TRBJ1-1	CASRSGLAEAFF	TGTGCCAGCAGGTCGGGGCTGGCCGAAGCTTTCTTT
NA	TRBD1	TRBV28	TRBJ1-5	CASSYQTGRTTPQHF	TGTGCCAGCAGCTACCAGACAGGGAGAACGACGCCCCAGCATTTT
once	NA	TRBV29-1	TRBJ2-2	CSAAGPGELFF	TGCAGCGCCGCAGGGCCCGGGGAGCTGTTTTTT
NA	TRBD1	TRBV7-9	TRBJ1-1	CASSFSGTVKMNTEAFF	TGTGCCAGCAGCTTCAGTGGGACAGTTAAAATGAACACTGAAGCTTTCTTT
NA	NA	TRBV10-3	TRBJ1-4	CAISEGTESNEKLFF	TGTGCCATCAGTGAAGGGACCGAGTCTAATGAAAAACTGTTTTTT
once	NA	TRBV19	TRBJ1-6	CASSIGEGRHSPLHF	TGTGCCAGTAGTATAGGTGAAGGAAGGCATTCACCCCTCCACTTT
NA	NA	TRBV5-1	TRBJ2-3	CASSLAPTSTDTQYF	TGCGCCAGCAGCTTGGCTCCGACTAGCACAGATACGCAGTATTTT
NA	NA	TRBV9	TRBJ2-7	CASSVGRATSSYEQYF	TGTGCCAGCAGCGTAGGAAGGGCAACTTCATCCTACGAGCAGTACTTC
NA	NA	TRBV27	TRBJ2-5	CASSFLGGRETQYF	TGTGCCAGCAGTTTCCTCGGGGGCCGGGAGACCCAGTACTTC
NA	NA	TRBV7-9	TRBJ2-7	CASSLNGVSYEQYF	TGTGCCAGCAGCTTAAACGGAGTCTCCTACGAGCAGTACTTC
few	NA	TRBV9	TRBJ2-2	CASSARARGPTNTGELFF	TGTGCCAGCAGCGCCAGAGCCAGGGGCCCTACAAACACCGGGGAGCTGTTTTTT
NA	NA	TRBV19	TRBJ2-7	CASSIRAPGYEQYF	TGTGCCAGTAGTATAAGGGCACCGGGCTACGAGCAGTACTTC
NA	NA	TRBV29-1	TRBJ1-4	CSVEDLPAGEKLFF	TGCAGCGTTGAAGATCTCCCCGCCGGCGAAAAACTGTTTTTT
NA	NA	TRBV13	TRBJ2-1	CASSFESNEQFF	TGTGCCAGCAGCTTTGAATCCAATGAGCAGTTCTTC
NA	NA	TRBV18	TRBJ1-5	CASSRTGNQPQHF	TGTGCCAGCTCGCGAACAGGAAATCAGCCCCAGCATTTT
NA	NA	TRBV28	TRBJ1-5	CASSLSPAFSQPQHF	TGTGCCAGCAGTTTATCCCCCGCCTTCAGTCAGCCCCAGCATTTT
once	NA	TRBV5-6	TRBJ1-2	CASSASVYGYTF	TGTGCCAGCAGCGCATCGGTCTATGGCTACACCTTC
NA	NA	TRBV5-6	TRBJ1-4	CASSLAPREKLFF	TGTGCCAGCAGCTTGGCCCCTCGTGAAAAACTGTTTTTT
NA	TRBD1	TRBV19	TRBJ1-5	CASSSTGTGHQPQHF	TGTGCCAGTAGTAGCACCGGGACAGGCCATCAGCCCCAGCATTTT
NA	NA	TRBV6-5	TRBJ1-5	CASSQNQPQHF	TGTGCCAGCAGTCAAAATCAGCCCCAGCATTTT
NA	TRBD1	TRBV7-2	TRBJ2-7	CASSLVAGQAYEQYF	TGTGCCAGCAGCTTAGTCGCCGGACAGGCCTACGAGCAGTACTTC
NA	NA	TRBV5-8	TRBJ2-1	CASSFRYEQFF	TGTGCCAGCAGCTTCCGATATGAGCAGTTCTTC
NA	NA	TRBV5-4	TRBJ2-2	CASSLARGASSTGELFF	TGTGCCAGCAGCTTGGCCCGGGGGGCATCGTCAACCGGGGAGCTGTTTTTT
NA	NA	TRBV19	TRBJ1-2	CASSGKRGGGYTF	TGTGCCAGTAGTGGGAAGAGGGGAGGCGGCTACACCTTC
NA	NA	TRBV7-6	TRBJ2-2	CASSLADTGELFF	TGTGCCAGCAGCTTAGCCGACACCGGGGAGCTGTTTTTT
NA	NA	TRBV10-3	TRBJ1-2	CAISDSTGYGYTF	TGTGCCATCAGTGACTCGACGGGGTATGGCTACACCTTC